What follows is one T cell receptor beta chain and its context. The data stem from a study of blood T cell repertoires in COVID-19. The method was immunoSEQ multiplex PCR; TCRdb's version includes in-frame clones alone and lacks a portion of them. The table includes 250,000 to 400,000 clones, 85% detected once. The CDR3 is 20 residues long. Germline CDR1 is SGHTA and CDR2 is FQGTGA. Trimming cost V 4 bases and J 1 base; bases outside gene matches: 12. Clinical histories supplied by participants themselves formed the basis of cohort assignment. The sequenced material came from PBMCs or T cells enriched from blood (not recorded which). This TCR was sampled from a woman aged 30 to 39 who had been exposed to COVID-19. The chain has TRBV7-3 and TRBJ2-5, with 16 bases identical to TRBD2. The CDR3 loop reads CASSWGRGLAGGTSQETQYF. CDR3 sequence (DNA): TGTGCCAGCAGCTGGGGAAGGGGACTAGCGGGAGGGACTTCCCAAGAGACCCAGTACTTC.